This T cell receptor (beta chain) was captured in a study of cytomegalovirus exposure and HLA in healthy donors. Background on the study: As released early, the data held some 85 million unique TCRs from HLA-typed donors.

This CDR3 comprises 14 residues. The J segment lost 6 bases and the V segment lost 5 bases, leaving 7 bases of the junction unmatched. In germline, CDR1 is SEHNR, CDR2 FQNEAQ (reference sequence). With 60 Vbeta and 13 Jbeta primers, the PCR was carried out. Assay used: immunoSEQ multiplex PCR; TCRdb lists only in-frame clones, some missing. The table includes about 98,000 clones, around three quarters detected once. Concerning this clone: Its target is not known.

Study results and caveats: Data from an earlier analysis indicated that most TCR beta V segments were productive either about 87% or about 30% of the time.

The sequenced material came from PBMCs. The clonotype originates from a man in his sixties in good health and CMV-seropositive. The V call is TRBV7-9, the J call TRBJ1-5; 7 bases fit TRBD1. The CDR3 loop is CASSPTGDGQPQHF. For the CDR3, the DNA is TGTGCCAGCAGCCCAACAGGGGATGGTCAGCCCCAGCATTTT. Based on the CDR3 plus reference TRBV7-9 and TRBJ1-5, the full variable domain is DTGVSQNPRHKITKRGQNVTFRCDPISEHNRLYWYRQTLGQGPEFLTYFQNEAQLEKSRLLSDRFSAERPKGSFSTLEIQRTEQGDSAMYLCASSPTGDGQPQHFGDGTRLSIL.